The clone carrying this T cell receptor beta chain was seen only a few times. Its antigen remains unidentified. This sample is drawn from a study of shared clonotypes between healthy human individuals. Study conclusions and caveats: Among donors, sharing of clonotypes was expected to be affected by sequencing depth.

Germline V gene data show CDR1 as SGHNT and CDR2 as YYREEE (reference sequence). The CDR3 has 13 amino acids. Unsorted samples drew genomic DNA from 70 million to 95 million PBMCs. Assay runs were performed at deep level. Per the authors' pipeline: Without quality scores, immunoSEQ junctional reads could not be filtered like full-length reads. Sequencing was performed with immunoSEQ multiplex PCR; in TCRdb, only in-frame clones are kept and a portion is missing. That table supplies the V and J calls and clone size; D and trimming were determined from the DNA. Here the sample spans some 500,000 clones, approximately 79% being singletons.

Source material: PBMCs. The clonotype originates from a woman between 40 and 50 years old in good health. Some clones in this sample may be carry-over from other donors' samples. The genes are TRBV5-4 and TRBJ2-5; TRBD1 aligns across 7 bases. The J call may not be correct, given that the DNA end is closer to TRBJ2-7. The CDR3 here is CASSLGQGNEQYF. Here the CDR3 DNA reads TGTGCCAGCAGCTTGGGACAGGGCAACGAGCAGTACTTC.